Below are 23 T cell receptor beta chains sequenced from a single sample in a study of blood T cell repertoires in COVID-19. Data came from immunoSEQ multiplex PCR; TCRdb stores just in-frame clones and leaves some out. The profile covers under 140,000 clones, with 65% to 80% appearing a single time and about 7.1% taken by the ten largest. What was sequenced was peripheral blood. These receptors originate from an older woman with acute or convalescent COVID-19.

The V gene is TRBV2, the J gene TRBJ1-5, with a tentative D call TRBD1 (6 bases). Germline CDR1 is SNHLY and CDR2 is FYNNEI. Trimming cost V 4 bases and J 4 bases, with 14 bases left between them. This CDR3 comprises 15 residues. CDR3: CASSGLQGRNQPQHF. The DNA of the CDR3 is TGTGCCAGCAGTGGCTTACAGGGTCGGAATCAGCCCCAGCATTTT.

V usage is TRBV14 and J usage is TRBJ2-7, with 7 bases matching TRBD2. This CDR3 contains 15 residues. J gave up 2 bases and V 6 bases, and 10 bases lay outside the gene matches. CDR1 and CDR2 from the germline V gene are SGHDN and FVKESK. The CDR3: CASRRTGEGTYEQYF. CDR3 DNA sequence: TGTGCCAGCAGGAGGACGGGGGAGGGGACCTACGAGCAGTACTTC.

The chain combines TRBV18 with TRBJ2-7, with TRBD1 matching 7 bases. Germline V lookup: CDR1 KGHSH, CDR2 LQKENI. The trim removed 4 bases at V and 2 bases at J, leaving 8 bases unmatched. CDR3 length: 15 residues. CDR3 residues: CASSRGTDHTYEQYF. CDR3 coding DNA: TGTGCCAGCTCACGAGGGACAGACCATACCTACGAGCAGTACTTC.

This clone was seen only a few times. The chain joins TRBV24-1 to TRBJ1-5; D may be TRBD1 (5 bases). This CDR3 region has 14 residues. Germline V gene data show CDR1 as KGHDR and CDR2 as SFDVKD. The V and J ends lost 3 bases and 6 bases respectively, with 11 bases between them. CDR3 DNA: TGTGCCACCAGTGATGAAGACAGAACTCAGCCCCAGCATTTT. Translating gives CATSDEDRTQPQHF.

The rearrangement uses TRBV6-1 and TRBJ1-5; D is ambiguous. Germline V gene sequence: CDR1 MNHNS, CDR2 SASEGT. The V end lost 3 bases, the J end lost 3 bases, and 6 bases lay between the germline ends. This CDR3 is 13 amino acids long. Here the CDR3 DNA reads TGTGCCAGCAGTGAGGCCCCCAATCAGCCCCAGCATTTT. Translating it yields CASSEAPNQPQHF.

This clone was detected once. The rearrangement links TRBV15 to TRBJ2-3; possibly TRBD2 for D (5 bases). Trimming took 5 bases from V and 0 from J, leaving 12 bases between them. CDR1 is LNHNV, CDR2 YYDKDF, per germline (reference sequence). This CDR3 comprises 15 residues. In DNA form, the CDR3 reads TGTGCCACCAGCGGACGGACTTCTAGCACAGATACGCAGTATTTT. Translation gives CATSGRTSSTDTQYF.

CDR3 nucleotide sequence: TGTGCCAGCAGCCCAGGGACTAGCGGGGGGGAGACCCAGTACTTC. As protein: CASSPGTSGGETQYF. This chain joins TRBV9 and TRBJ2-5; 15 bases match TRBD2. The germline V gene encodes CDR1 SGDLS and CDR2 YYNGEE. Trimming at V came to 4 bases and at J to 5 bases, leaving 3 bases not matched to a gene. This CDR3 has 15 amino acids.

The chain is built from TRBV5-6 and TRBJ1-2; TRBD1 is a possible D gene (5 bases). Deletions cut 0 bases from V and 2 bases from J, with 8 bases between. Germline V gene lookup returns CDR1 SGHDT and CDR2 YYEEEE. The CDR3 covers 14 residues. The CDR3 DNA sequence: TGTGCCAGCAGCTTGGGACAGAAGAACTATGGCTACACCTTC. It codes for CASSLGQKNYGYTF.

This clone appeared once. The V call is TRBV29-1, the J call TRBJ1-2, with a tentative D call TRBD1 (5 bases). CDR1 is SQVTM and CDR2 is ANQGSEA in the germline V gene. Trimming removed 0 bases at V and 5 bases at J, with 16 bases between. The CDR3 is 15 residues long. The CDR3 loop reads CSVEDRRQRDYGYTF. CDR3 bases: TGCAGCGTTGAAGATCGGCGACAGCGGGATTATGGCTACACCTTC.

The chain employs TRBV12-3 or TRBV12-4 and TRBJ1-1, with D uncertain. The CDR3 is 12 amino acids. The V and J ends lost 3 bases and 4 bases respectively, with 6 bases between them. The CDR3 loop is CASSFSPTEAFF. The CDR3 DNA reads TGTGCCAGCAGTTTTTCTCCCACTGAAGCTTTCTTT.

The chain carries TRBV19 and TRBJ2-3; 9 nucleotides line up with TRBD1. Unmatched junction bases numbered 4, after V lost 6 bases and J lost 0 bases. This CDR3 region has 15 residues. Germline V lookup: CDR1 LNHDA, CDR2 SQIVND (reference sequence). The DNA of the CDR3 is TGTGCCAGTAGCAGGGACAGGGTGAGCACAGATACGCAGTATTTT. Its protein is CASSRDRVSTDTQYF.

This clone was counted only a few times. The rearrangement links TRBV12-3 or TRBV12-4 to TRBJ1-6, with no clear D. The CDR3 consists of 13 residues. Trimming stripped 8 bases from V and 6 bases from J, with 11 bases between. The DNA for the CDR3 is TGTGCCAGCCGCGGATCGGTTAATTCACCCCTCCACTTT. Its protein product is CASRGSVNSPLHF.

With regard to this clone: This sample includes further DNA sequences coding for the same CDR3. This sequence joins TRBV27 and TRBJ1-3; no definite D call. Trimming left V 4 bases short and J 0 bases short, with 10 bases between. This CDR3 has 15 amino acids. The germline V gene encodes CDR1 MNHEY and CDR2 SMNVEV (reference sequence). CDR3 bases: TGTGCCAGCAGTTCGGGAGTCCCCTCTGGAAACACCATATATTTT. Encoded protein: CASSSGVPSGNTIYF.

This clone was recorded a few times. CDR3 sequence: CASSSDTYEQYF. The CDR3 region has the DNA TGTGCCAGCAGTTCGGACACCTACGAGCAGTACTTC. This chain links TRBV12-3 or TRBV12-4 with TRBJ2-7, with D perhaps matching TRBD1 (5 bases). This CDR3 is built from 12 residues. The V end was cut by 4 bases, the J end by 2 bases, with 6 bases between.

The rearrangement joins TRBV3-1 (or the pseudogene TRBV3-2) to TRBJ1-1; TRBD1 aligns across 8 bases. Germline-derived CDR1 and CDR2 are LGHDT and YNNKEL (reference sequence). Trimming cost V 3 bases and J 1 base; bases outside gene matches: 1. The CDR3 is made up of 14 amino acids. In nucleotides, the CDR3 is TGTGCCAGCAGCCACGGACAGGGGAACACTGAAGCTTTCTTT. The encoded protein is CASSHGQGNTEAFF.

The genes are TRBV27 and TRBJ2-1; 7 bases fit TRBD1. CDR1 and CDR2 from the germline V gene are MNHEY and SMNVEV (reference sequence). The CDR3 runs 14 residues. V gave up 6 bases and J gave up 8 bases; unmatched junction bases: 10. The CDR3 DNA reads TGTGCCAGCAGGACCGGGACAGCCAGCGATGAGCAGTTCTTC. This gives the protein CASRTGTASDEQFF.

The chain is built from TRBV5-1 and TRBJ1-5; 8 bases fit TRBD1. Trimming took 5 bases from V and 6 from J; bases not matched to a gene: 10. Per the germline V gene, CDR1 is SGHRS and CDR2 is YFSETQ. The length of the CDR3 is 15 residues. The CDR3 sequence: CASRPTGQDSQPQHF. The CDR3 bases are TGCGCCAGCAGGCCCACGGGACAGGACTCTCAGCCCCAGCATTTT.

This chain uses TRBV5-1 with TRBJ2-1; 10 positions match TRBD1. V lost 4 bases, J lost 4 bases, and 5 bases stayed unmatched. From germline, CDR1 is SGHRS and CDR2 YFSETQ. This CDR3 is 15 amino acids long. The CDR3 DNA reads TGCGCCAGCAGCGGGACAGGGGAAGGATACAATGAGCAGTTCTTC. It encodes CASSGTGEGYNEQFF.

Only one count was recorded for this clone. One end of the junction is discordant with germline, which a read error may explain. The chain uses TRBV29-1 and TRBJ2-5, with 8 bases aligning to TRBD2. The CDR3 contains 15 residues. Germline CDR1 SQVTM, CDR2 ANQGSEA. This chain's CDR3 is CSVQESGGKGETQYF. CDR3 sequence (DNA): TGCAGCGTTCAAGAGAGCGGGGGAAAGGGAGAGACCCAGTACTTC.

The table lists this clone with a few counts. The V gene is TRBV7-9, the J gene TRBJ1-4; D is perhaps TRBD1 (5 bases). Germline V gene lookup returns CDR1 SEHNR and CDR2 FQNEAQ (reference sequence). V dropped 5 bases and J dropped 8 bases, with 15 bases sitting between them. This CDR3 has 14 residues. CDR3 loop: CASSRSGGREKLFF. The CDR3 nucleotides read TGTGCCAGCAGCCGCTCCGGGGGTCGGGAAAAACTGTTTTTT.

V usage is TRBV19 and J usage is TRBJ2-5; a possible D gene is TRBD2 (7 bases). This CDR3 is 14 amino acids long. Germline CDR1 is LNHDA and CDR2 is SQIVND (reference sequence). Trimming cost V 5 bases and J 5 bases, with 15 bases left between them. Written as DNA, the CDR3 is TGTGCCAGTAGTGAAGGGGGGGGCGCGGAGACCCAGTACTTC. It translates to CASSEGGGAETQYF. The full variable domain, rest sourced from reference TRBV19 and TRBJ2-5, is DGGITQSPKYLFRKEGQNVTLSCEQNLNHDAMYWYRQDPGQGLRLIYYSQIVNDFQKGDIAEGYSVSREKKESFPLTVTSAQKNPTAFYLCASSEGGGAETQYFGPGTRLLVL.

The chain couples TRBV6-2 or TRBV6-3 to TRBJ1-2; D possibly corresponds to TRBD1 (5 bases). The CDR3 is made up of 15 amino acids. The ends were cut back, 6 bases at V and 2 bases at J, with 16 bases in the middle. Germline values: CDR1 MNHEY, CDR2 SVGEGT. The CDR3 reads CASSRQGRQNYGYTF. The DNA for the CDR3 is TGTGCCAGCAGCCGCCAGGGTCGACAGAACTATGGCTACACCTTC.

The chain is built from TRBV5-1 and TRBJ1-1; tentative D call: TRBD1 (5 bases). V was trimmed by 0 bases and J by 5 bases, leaving 11 bases between them. Looked up from germline, CDR1 is SGHRS and CDR2 is YFSETQ. The CDR3 length is 14 residues. The DNA of the CDR3 is TGCGCCAGCAGCTTGGAGGGTAAGGGGACTGAAGCTTTCTTT. Its protein product is CASSLEGKGTEAFF.